This entry features one TCR beta chain sequence. Its antigen is not identified. Trimming stripped 4 bases from V and 0 bases from J, with 11 bases between. Germline CDR1 is SGDLS and CDR2 is YYNGEE. CDR3 length: 15 residues. These data belong to a study of long-term antiretroviral therapy in people with HIV. Overall study: In the earliest collections, sampling predates the 2015 immediate-ART recommendation by about a decade.

Overall study results and limits: Across all time points, the repertoire was dominated by clones that expanded before ART.

Sequencing relied on immunoSEQ assay v3.0, run at survey level. Sequencing was performed with immunoSEQ multiplex PCR; in TCRdb, only in-frame clones are kept and a portion is missing. The sample includes under 50,000 clones, 86% of them seen just once. The material was unsorted PBMCs, obtained 1.2 years after starting antiretroviral therapy. This sequence originates from a woman between 50 and 59 years old with HIV. The chain combines TRBV9 with TRBJ1-5; no clear D. The CDR3 protein is CASSPAPYSNQPQHF. The CDR3 nucleotides read TGTGCCAGCAGCCCCGCCCCATATAGCAATCAGCCCCAGCATTTT. Full variable domain (remainder filled in from reference TRBV9 and TRBJ1-5): DSGVTQTPKHLITATGQRVTLRCSPRSGDLSVYWYQQSLDQGLQFLIQYYNGEERAKGNILERFSAQQFPDLHSELNLSSLELGDSALYFCASSPAPYSNQPQHFGDGTRLSIL.